This is a list of T cell receptor beta chains from one sample in a study of cytomegalovirus exposure and HLA in healthy donors. The method was immunoSEQ multiplex PCR; TCRdb's version includes in-frame clones alone and lacks a portion of them. In the table there are around 60,000 clones, 96% of which are singletons. The specimen sequenced was PBMCs. The receptors shown here come from a woman aged 18-35 years in good health and CMV-seronegative. Both conserved end residues are part of each CDR3. The order of the fields is D gene, J gene, clone size, V gene, CDR3 protein, CDR3 DNA. The D gene is left open where the match is weak. Clone size, where shown, is once, few, many, or a class for clones that have expanded.

TRBD1 TRBJ1-2 - TRBV7-9 CAAPGQGGAGYTF TGTGCCGCACCCGGACAGGGCGGTGCTGGCTACACCTTC
TRBD1 TRBJ1-2 - TRBV15 CATSRGTPTGTGGGYTF TGTGCCACCAGCAGAGGAACACCCACCGGGACAGGGGGCGGCTACACCTTC
- TRBJ2-5 - TRBV19 CASSPGSGETQYF TGTGCCAGTAGCCCGGGGTCTGGGGAGACCCAGTACTTC
- TRBJ1-2 - TRBV13 CASSFFGRADNYGYTF TGTGCCAGCAGCTTTTTTGGCAGGGCGGATAACTATGGCTACACCTTC
- TRBJ2-5 - TRBV10-1 CASSESRGQETQYF TGCGCCAGCAGTGAGTCCCGCGGCCAAGAGACCCAGTACTTC
- TRBJ2-1 - TRBV2 CASRATGHYNEQFF TGTGCCAGCAGGGCCACAGGGCACTACAATGAGCAGTTCTTC
TRBD2 TRBJ2-7 - TRBV28 CASSLGLAGNYEQYF TGTGCCAGCAGTTTAGGACTAGCGGGGAACTACGAGCAGTACTTC
- TRBJ2-3 - TRBV27 CASSPSISTDTQYF TGTGCCAGCAGCCCCTCTATTAGCACAGATACGCAGTATTTT
TRBD1 TRBJ1-5 - TRBV7-9 CASSQQGAVGDQPQHF TGTGCCAGCAGCCAACAGGGGGCGGTGGGCGATCAGCCCCAGCATTTT
- TRBJ2-1 - TRBV25-1 CASSEFEGPSYNEQFF TGTGCCAGCAGTGAATTTGAGGGCCCCTCTTACAATGAGCAGTTCTTC
- TRBJ2-1 - TRBV28 CASSPPAGSNNEQFF TGTGCCAGCAGTCCCCCCGCCGGGAGTAACAATGAGCAGTTCTTC
- TRBJ2-7 - TRBV18 CASSRSVASYEQYF TGTGCCAGCTCCCGGTCGGTCGCGTCCTACGAGCAGTACTTC
TRBD1 TRBJ2-1 - TRBV7-9 CASTHRAETGYNEQFF TGTGCCAGCACTCACAGGGCGGAGACAGGGTACAATGAGCAGTTCTTC
- TRBJ2-1 - TRBV9 CASSHPPGEQFF TGTGCCAGCAGCCATCCGCCGGGTGAGCAGTTCTTC
TRBD2 TRBJ2-5 - TRBV11-3 CASSLRGGETQYF TGTGCCAGCAGCTTAAGGGGAGGGGAGACCCAGTACTTC
TRBD2 TRBJ2-1 - TRBV7-2 CASSLSGGWVGGDEQFF TGTGCCAGCAGCTTATCCGGTGGTTGGGTGGGAGGGGATGAGCAGTTCTTC
- TRBJ1-1 - TRBV7-9 CASTYGLPTEAFF TGTGCCAGCACCTATGGGCTCCCCACTGAAGCTTTCTTT
- TRBJ2-7 - TRBV2 CASSRDTTYEQYF TGTGCCAGCAGCCGGGACACCACCTACGAGCAGTACTTC
TRBD1 TRBJ2-1 - TRBV4-3 CASSQATGGTYNEQFF TGCGCCAGCAGCCAAGCCACAGGGGGGACCTACAATGAGCAGTTCTTC
- TRBJ1-4 - TRBV18 CASSRPGSNEKLFF TGTGCCAGCTCACGGCCAGGGTCTAATGAAAAACTGTTTTTT
TRBD2 TRBJ2-5 - TRBV10-3 CAISESGLAGSKQETQYF TGTGCCATCAGTGAGTCGGGACTAGCGGGATCTAAACAAGAGACCCAGTACTTC
TRBD2 TRBJ2-1 - TRBV29-1 CSVHGLAGAPIKGYNEQFF TGCAGCGTCCATGGACTAGCGGGAGCCCCAATAAAGGGGTACAATGAGCAGTTCTTC
TRBD1 TRBJ2-5 once TRBV28 CASTPGGWETQYF TGTGCCAGCACCCCAGGGGGCTGGGAGACCCAGTACTTC
TRBD1 TRBJ2-7 - TRBV7-3 CASSPKGGHEQYF TGTGCCAGCAGCCCAAAAGGGGGCCACGAGCAGTACTTC
TRBD2 TRBJ2-1 - TRBV7-2 CASSSTSGRANEQFF TGTGCCAGCAGCTCGACTAGCGGGAGGGCCAATGAGCAGTTCTTC
- TRBJ1-1 - TRBV5-4 CASSLLFSGNTEAFF TGTGCCAGCAGCCTACTTTTTTCAGGGAACACTGAAGCTTTCTTT
- TRBJ2-3 - TRBV30 CAWSVGDTQYF TGTGCCTGGAGTGTTGGCGATACGCAGTATTTT
TRBD1 TRBJ2-6 once TRBV7-9 CASSSTGVWGANVLTF TGTGCCAGCAGCTCAACAGGGGTTTGGGGGGCCAACGTCCTGACTTTC
- TRBJ2-5 - TRBV14 CASSAHGTRQETQYF TGTGCCAGCAGCGCACACGGGACAAGACAAGAGACCCAGTACTTC
TRBD2 TRBJ2-2 - TRBV4-3 CASSLGSGGWYTGELFF TGCGCCAGCAGCCTCGGGAGCGGGGGTTGGTACACCGGGGAGCTGTTTTTT
- TRBJ1-5 - TRBV7-2 CASSLPYSNQPQHF TGTGCCAGCAGCCTCCCCTATAGCAATCAGCCCCAGCATTTT
- TRBJ1-2 - TRBV28 CASTPGGAYGYTF TGTGCCAGCACCCCTGGGGGGGCGTATGGCTACACCTTC
TRBD1 TRBJ2-1 - TRBV6-5 CASSPGTGAYNEQFF TGTGCCAGCAGCCCCGGGACAGGGGCGTACAATGAGCAGTTCTTC
- TRBJ2-7 - TRBV19 CASSPSPGRGEQYF TGTGCCAGTAGTCCTAGCCCCGGCAGGGGCGAGCAGTACTTC
TRBD2 TRBJ2-1 - TRBV4-2 CASSQRTSGGAPYNEQFF TGTGCCAGCAGCCAACGGACTAGCGGGGGGGCGCCCTACAATGAGCAGTTCTTC
- TRBJ1-1 - TRBV27 CASSLRLNTEAFF TGTGCCAGCAGTTTGCGATTGAACACTGAAGCTTTCTTT
TRBD1 TRBJ1-1 - TRBV7-9 CASSRDRRWDTEAFF TGTGCCAGCAGCCGGGACAGGAGGTGGGACACTGAAGCTTTCTTT
- TRBJ2-2 - TRBV5-6 CASSLVGQNTGELFF TGTGCCAGCAGCTTGGTGGGACAAAACACCGGGGAGCTGTTTTTT
TRBD1 TRBJ2-3 - TRBV27 CATMTGQGVGRSTDTQYF TGTGCCACCATGACGGGACAGGGGGTCGGGCGTAGCACAGATACGCAGTATTTT
- TRBJ1-4 - TRBV28 CASSLGRGGEKLFF TGTGCCAGCAGTTTGGGGAGGGGAGGGGAAAAACTGTTTTTT
TRBD2 TRBJ2-2 - TRBV7-9 CASSEPTSGGDGELFF TGTGCCAGCAGCGAGCCTACTAGCGGGGGGGACGGGGAGCTGTTTTTT
- TRBJ2-3 - TRBV30 CAATREDTQYF TGTGCCGCAACTAGGGAAGATACGCAGTATTTT
- TRBJ2-2 - TRBV7-2 CASSRSPGGELFF TGTGCCAGCAGCCGCTCGCCCGGGGGGGAGCTGTTTTTT
- TRBJ2-2 - TRBV6-1 CASAGGQWAGELFF TGTGCCAGCGCAGGGGGGCAATGGGCCGGGGAGCTGTTTTTT
TRBD1 TRBJ1-5 - TRBV6-1 CASSAQTGTAGQPQHF TGTGCCAGCAGTGCCCAGACCGGGACAGCCGGTCAGCCCCAGCATTTT
- TRBJ2-5 - TRBV30 CAWAPVAARETQYF TGTGCCTGGGCCCCGGTTGCGGCGAGAGAGACCCAGTACTTC
- TRBJ1-2 - TRBV7-8 CASSLGGLRYTF TGTGCCAGCAGCTTAGGGGGGCTGCGCTACACCTTC
- TRBJ2-7 - TRBV11-3 CASRLERYEQYF TGTGCCAGCAGATTAGAGCGGTACGAGCAGTACTTC
- TRBJ2-1 few TRBV15 CATSPPGLLFGQFF TGTGCCACCAGCCCCCCGGGACTCCTTTTTGGGCAGTTCTTC
- TRBJ1-1 - TRBV5-4 CASSFSDTEAFF TGTGCCAGCAGCTTCTCAGACACTGAAGCTTTCTTT
TRBD1 TRBJ2-1 - TRBV27 CASSPGQGGTYEQFF TGTGCCAGCAGTCCGGGACAGGGGGGAACTTATGAGCAGTTCTTC
TRBD1 TRBJ1-3 - TRBV19 CASGQGAGNTIYF TGTGCCAGCGGACAGGGGGCTGGAAACACCATATATTTT
- TRBJ2-3 - TRBV13 CASSPRGWSTDTQYF TGTGCCAGCAGCCCCCGGGGTTGGAGCACAGATACGCAGTATTTT
- TRBJ1-3 few TRBV7-3 CASSLHPAGSIAGNTIYF TGTGCCAGCAGCTTACACCCCGCAGGGTCCATCGCTGGAAACACCATATATTTT
- TRBJ1-4 - TRBV30 CAWSVGGLSEKLFF TGTGCCTGGAGTGTCGGGGGGTTGTCTGAAAAACTGTTTTTT
TRBD2 TRBJ2-1 - TRBV4-1 CASSQVGTSYNEQFF TGCGCCAGCAGCCAAGTTGGGACTAGCTACAATGAGCAGTTCTTC
- TRBJ2-1 - TRBV28 CASSLVATYNEQFF TGTGCCAGCAGTTTAGTGGCAACCTACAATGAGCAGTTCTTC
TRBD1 TRBJ2-1 - TRBV27 CASSRQGARNEQFF TGTGCCAGCAGCCGGCAGGGGGCGCGGAATGAGCAGTTCTTC
TRBD2 TRBJ2-1 - TRBV27 CASTHGLAGGVEQFF TGTGCCAGCACCCACGGGCTAGCGGGAGGGGTTGAGCAGTTCTTC
- TRBJ1-4 - TRBV5-1 CASSPQGHPTNEKLFF TGCGCCAGCAGCCCTCAAGGACATCCAACTAATGAAAAACTGTTTTTT